This T cell receptor beta chain was sequenced for a study of T cells in Graves' hyperthyroidism and ophthalmopathy (dated by TCRdb to about 2019). At the level of the whole study: Peripheral blood samples were taken at initial diagnosis, before any treatment was given. The paper describes TCR Vbeta CDR3 sequencing of 135 peripheral blood samples, made up of 43 ophthalmopathy patients, 70 to 75 hyperthyroidism patients and approximately 17 progressor patients. A discovery cohort of about a hundred patients, about 44 with Graves' ophthalmopathy and about 60 with stable Graves' hyperthyroidism, was used to find distinguishing TCR V-J signatures. The study also compared thyroid tissue and blood T-cell repertoires from more than five Graves' hyperthyroidism patients. Once sampling was done, hyperthyroidism patients were given methimazole at a starting dose of 30 mg daily, whereas ophthalmopathy patients were given high-dose intravenous methylprednisolone. The 100 discovery patients were randomly divided into training and test sets at a 7:3 ratio. An independent validation cohort of under 20 hyperthyroidism patients and 17 patients who later progressed to ophthalmopathy tested prospective prediction of ophthalmopathy.

Hyperthyroidism patients were newly diagnosed, had a disease duration of under 2 months, and were aged 18 to 65 years. Exclusion was applied to patients with uncontrolled infections, other autoimmune diseases, pregnancy or lactation. Diagnoses were based on clinical symptoms, serum thyroxine and TRAb, thyroid ultrasound and orbital computed tomography. Blood from progressor patients was collected at the time of first diagnosis with hyperthyroidism, before any ophthalmopathy symptoms had appeared. PBMCs were isolated from about 10 ml of fresh peripheral blood by Ficoll-Paque density gradient centrifugation. Progressor patients were initially diagnosed with Graves' hyperthyroidism and developed ophthalmopathy during follow-up. Total RNA was extracted with Trizol reagent, and quality was checked on an Agilent 2100 Bioanalyzer. The TCR beta CDR3 regions were amplified from RNA transcripts. For the first round of RT-PCR on the TCR CDR3, the HTBI primer set was used together with the Qiagen OneStep RT-PCR kit. Libraries were constructed in a second round of multiplex PCR, after which size selection and purification were carried out. The libraries were sequenced on an Illumina HiSeq2000 using paired-end 100 bp reads. In the original analysis: SOAPnuke was used to process the raw data, throwing out any read that contained adapters or uncalled bases, had a mean Phred below 15, or lacked an exact constant-primer or identifier match. COPE v1.2.5 was used to merge high-quality paired reads, and clonotypes were defined as unique nucleotide sequences. MiTCR v1.1 was used to align clonotypes to the IMGT TRBV, TRBD and TRBJ reference segments. The analysis was restricted to V-J combinations with a frequency above 0.0001, which together covered over 99% of the repertoires. The TCS score was defined as F50 (clonal expansion) divided by E x V (chaos), with BLOSUM62-based TCRdist calculated between CDR3 peptides within each V-J. Welch's t-statistics and random forest reduced around 510 V-J features to 13, which were used in a naive Bayes classifier (R e1071). Using fastp trimming at Q25 and MiXCR clonotype assembly, TCRdb reanalyzed the public sequencing data and kept in-frame beta chains. Rows merge per CDR3 protein into single entries with the most common DNA and genes. TCRdb, not the original authors, processed these V and J calls. In this sample the table shows some 600,000 distinct CDR3 sequences, 11% to 15% of which occur a single time. The top ten hold 4.5% to 6% of the sample.

Results the study describes overall, beyond this receptor: Blood samples also contained most of the expanded thyroid clonotypes (frequency above 0.001), which suggests that blood repertoires may reflect thyroid immune responses. No statistical method was used to set the sample size in advance, and investigators knew the group allocation. A model built on a 13 V-J signature distinguished ophthalmopathy from stable hyperthyroidism, reaching roughly 88% sensitivity and about 81% specificity in cross-validation and 80%/75% in testing. In validation, progression to ophthalmopathy was predicted by the model with about 70% sensitivity and 72% to 85% specificity, a median of 6.5 months before onset.

This clonotype appeared many times. The target of this receptor is not known. Within one base of it there is no much larger clone, and no base qualities were kept. Via the germline V gene, CDR1 is ENHRY and CDR2 SYGVKD. The trim is 5 bases for V and 0 bases for J, with a gap of 19 bases between the germline ends. The CDR3 has 17 amino acids, counting the end cysteine and phenylalanine. The read is trimmed to its CDR3 DNA, 51 bases read in frame from base 1. Sequencing was carried out using blood. The V and J segments used are TRBV10-3 and TRBJ1-2; no D gene can be assigned with confidence. This TCR derives from a young woman with Graves' hyperthyroidism that later progressed to Graves' ophthalmopathy. The CDR3 loop reads CAISSQDGTRANYGYTF. The bases read TGTGCCATCAGTAGCCAGGACGGAACCAGAGCTAACTATGGCTACACCTTC.